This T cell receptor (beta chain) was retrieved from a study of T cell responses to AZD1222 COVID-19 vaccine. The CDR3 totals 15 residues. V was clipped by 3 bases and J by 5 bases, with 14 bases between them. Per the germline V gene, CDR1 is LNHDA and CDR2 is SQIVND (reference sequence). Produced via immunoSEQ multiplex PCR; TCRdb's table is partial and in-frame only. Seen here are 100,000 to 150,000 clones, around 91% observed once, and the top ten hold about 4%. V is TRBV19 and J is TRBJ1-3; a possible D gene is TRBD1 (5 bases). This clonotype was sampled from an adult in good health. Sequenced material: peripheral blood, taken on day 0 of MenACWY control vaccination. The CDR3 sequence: CASSITRGWRNTIYF. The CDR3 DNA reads TGTGCCAGTAGTATCACAAGGGGATGGAGAAACACCATATATTTT.